This paragraph reports one TCR beta chain. Antigen unknown. This specimen comes from a study of beta chain features in type 1 diabetes. V lost 1 base and J lost 2, with 8 bases in between. CDR3 size: 15 residues. Germline V gene data show CDR1 as LGHNA and CDR2 as YSLEER. Study-level results: Insertions at VDJ junctions were less frequent in type 1 diabetes patients. These patients also deleted more nucleotides at the same junctions.

Sorted CD4+ subsets: naive, central memory, regulatory, stem cell-like memory (CD45RO/CCR7/CD25/CD127/CD95/CD27 panel). Expressed TCRB transcripts were sequenced because the isolated RNA had all been reverse transcribed beforehand. Regulatory, naive and central memory T cell samples averaged around 3.5 million reads. Some clones are missing from TCRdb's copy, which holds only in-frame ones; the method was immunoSEQ multiplex PCR. The table has 330,000 or so clones, around 20% seen once. The receptor's source is a woman in her late teens or twenties in good health. Source material: naive CD4+ T cells from blood. The rearrangement links TRBV4-3 to TRBJ2-2; D perhaps matches TRBD2 (5 bases). CDR3 sequence (DNA): TGCGCCAGCAGCCAAGTAGGAGGCAACACCGGGGAGCTGTTTTTT. Translating it yields CASSQVGGNTGELFF.